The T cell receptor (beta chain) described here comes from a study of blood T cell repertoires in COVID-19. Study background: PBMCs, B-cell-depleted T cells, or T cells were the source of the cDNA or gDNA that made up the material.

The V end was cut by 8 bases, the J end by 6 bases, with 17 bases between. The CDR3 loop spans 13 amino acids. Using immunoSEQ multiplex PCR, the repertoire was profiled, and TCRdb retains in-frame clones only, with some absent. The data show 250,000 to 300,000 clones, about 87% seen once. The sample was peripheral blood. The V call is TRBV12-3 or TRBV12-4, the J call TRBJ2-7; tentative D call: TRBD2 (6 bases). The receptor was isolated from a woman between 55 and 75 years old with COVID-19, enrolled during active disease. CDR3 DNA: TGTGCCAGCCGGGGCACGCGGGGCGGCGAGCAGTACTTC. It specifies CASRGTRGGEQYF.